This TCR beta chain originates from a study of blood T cell repertoires in COVID-19. Study as a whole: Some COVID-19 samples were acute and others convalescent; all came from the United States, Italy and Spain. PBMCs, B-cell-depleted T cells, or T cells provided the cDNA or gDNA that made up the material.

Sequencing used immunoSEQ multiplex PCR; TCRdb keeps in-frame clones, though not all of them. The table shows 250,000 to 300,000 clones, with around 87% occurring only once. This clone came up once. CDR1 and CDR2 from the germline V gene are LGHDT and YNNKEL (reference sequence). Trimming took 3 bases from V and 3 from J, leaving 9 bases between them. This CDR3 has 14 amino acids. The Seattle patients, enrolled during active infection, were followed longitudinally. The specimen was peripheral blood. The sequence came from a woman in her fifties or sixties with COVID-19, enrolled during active disease. This chain connects TRBV3-1 (or the pseudogene TRBV3-2) to TRBJ1-5; no reliable D call. CDR3 sequence (DNA): TGTGCCAGCAGCCACGGAGGAATCAATCAGCCCCAGCATTTT. This translates into CASSHGGINQPQHF.